The 21 T cell receptor beta chains listed next were all sequenced from one sample in a study of graft-versus-host responses after intestinal transplantation. Sequencing was performed with immunoSEQ multiplex PCR; in TCRdb, only in-frame clones are kept and a portion is missing. The sample consists of tens of thousands of clones, just under 95% of them appearing once. This specimen consisted of PBMCs, obtained around 48 weeks after intestinal transplant. Source of these receptors: a human patient who received an intestinal transplant, so some T cells may come from the graft donor.

The chain combines TRBV18 with TRBJ2-2; D is undetermined. The CDR3 runs 16 residues. CDR1 KGHSH and CDR2 LQKENI come from the germline V gene. The ends were cut back, 2 bases at V and 6 bases at J, with 16 bases in the middle. CDR3 region: CASSPEAAATAGELFF. The CDR3 DNA reads TGTGCCAGCTCACCAGAGGCTGCGGCCACGGCCGGGGAGCTGTTTTTT.

The chain carries TRBV29-1 and TRBJ1-1, with TRBD1 as a possible D gene (5 bases). V dropped 8 bases and J dropped 1 base, with 11 bases sitting between them. This CDR3 region has 12 residues. Per the germline V gene, CDR1 is SQVTM and CDR2 is ANQGSEA. CDR3 in amino acids: CSFNTGNTEAFF. The CDR3 DNA sequence: TGCAGCTTTAATACAGGGAACACTGAAGCTTTCTTT.

J is TRBJ1-5 and V is TRBV28; 7 nucleotides agree with TRBD1. Per the germline V gene, CDR1 is MDHEN and CDR2 is SYDVKM. The CDR3 loop spans 17 amino acids. V trimming: 6 bases; J trimming: 0 bases; junction bases outside the gene matches: 11. The CDR3 loop is CASSLLGTAYSNQPQHF. Written as DNA, the CDR3 is TGTGCCAGCAGCCTCCTAGGGACAGCATATAGCAATCAGCCCCAGCATTTT.

A single count supports this clone. The chain carries TRBV11-2 and TRBJ1-1; D uncertain. The CDR3 has 15 residues. V was clipped by 5 bases and J by 0 bases, with 13 bases between them. The V gene's germline CDR1 is SGHAT and CDR2 FQNNGV. The CDR3 loop reads CASSPQHDLNTEAFF. The CDR3 region has the DNA TGTGCCAGCAGCCCCCAGCACGACCTGAACACTGAAGCTTTCTTT.

The J gene is TRBJ1-5, the V gene TRBV6-5; D unclear. CDR1 and CDR2 (germline): MNHEY, SVGAGI. Deletions cut 6 bases from V and 1 base from J, with 7 bases between. There are 13 residues in the CDR3. The CDR3 nucleotides are TGTGCCAGCAGGCTCTCGAGCAATCAGCCCCAGCATTTT. Translation gives CASRLSSNQPQHF.

CDR3 residues: CASSVGGGTYEQYF. As DNA, the CDR3 is TGTGCCAGCAGCGTAGGGGGCGGTACCTACGAGCAGTACTTC. This rearrangement joins TRBV9 to TRBJ2-7; the D gene is possibly TRBD1 (5 bases). Trimming stripped 0 bases from V and 2 bases from J, with 9 bases between. This CDR3 comprises 14 residues. Germline V lookup: CDR1 SGDLS, CDR2 YYNGEE.

This clone was counted a single time. The chain combines TRBV15 with TRBJ1-1; TRBD1 might be the D (5 bases). The CDR3 has 13 amino acids. Germline V CDR1 and CDR2: LNHNV, YYDKDF (reference sequence). Trimming removed 0 bases at V and 8 bases at J, with 10 bases between. The CDR3 is CATSRDDSTEAFF. CDR3 bases: TGTGCCACCAGCAGAGATGACAGTACCGAAGCTTTCTTT.

The J gene is TRBJ2-3, the V gene TRBV29-1; D is undetermined. The CDR3 is made up of 11 amino acids. The germline V and J ends were trimmed by 3 bases and 10 bases, with 11 bases remaining between them. Germline CDR1 and CDR2: SQVTM and ANQGSEA. The CDR3 loop is CSVEELPSQYF. CDR3 bases: TGCAGCGTTGAGGAACTACCCTCGCAGTATTTT.

The genes are TRBV25-1 and TRBJ1-1; D perhaps matches TRBD1 (5 bases). CDR1 is MGHDK and CDR2 is SYGVNS in the germline V gene. The CDR3 covers 17 residues. The V end lost 3 bases, the J end lost 2 bases, and 19 bases lay between the germline ends. This CDR3 is CASSDYGGGAGNTEAFF. The CDR3 DNA reads as TGTGCCAGCAGTGACTACGGGGGAGGAGCAGGTAACACTGAAGCTTTCTTT.

The genes are TRBV5-1 and TRBJ1-1; tentative D call: TRBD1 (6 bases). V gave up 0 bases and J gave up 4 bases, with 7 bases separating them. This CDR3 spans 13 amino acids. Germline CDR1 is SGHRS and CDR2 is YFSETQ. DNA of the CDR3: TGCGCCAGCAGCTTGGGAGGGGGCACTGAAGCTTTCTTT. Translating it yields CASSLGGGTEAFF.

V usage is TRBV6-1 and J usage is TRBJ1-2, with 7 nucleotides matching TRBD1. The CDR3 loop spans 14 amino acids. Trimming cost V 6 bases and J 6 bases; bases outside gene matches: 10. CDR1 is MNHNS, CDR2 SASEGT, per germline. This chain's CDR3 is CASRSTGNVDGYTF. Here the CDR3 DNA reads TGTGCCAGCAGATCGACAGGGAACGTAGATGGCTACACCTTC.

The rearrangement links TRBV5-1 to TRBJ1-5; D is possibly TRBD1 (5 bases). This CDR3 contains 14 residues. V lost 0 bases, J lost 6 bases, and 10 bases lay in between. Looked up from germline, CDR1 is SGHRS and CDR2 is YFSETQ. The CDR3 spells CASSLAGEGQPQHF. For the CDR3, the DNA is TGCGCCAGCAGCTTGGCGGGGGAGGGTCAGCCCCAGCATTTT.

The genes are TRBV11-2 and TRBJ1-4; D remains unclear. The CDR3 sequence is 13 residues long. CDR1 is SGHAT and CDR2 is FQNNGV in the germline V gene. The V end was cut by 0 bases, the J end by 13 bases, with 12 bases between. The CDR3 loop is CASSLDLGIRLFF. CDR3 nucleotides: TGTGCCAGCAGCTTAGATCTCGGGATTAGACTGTTTTTT. The full variable domain, rest sourced from reference TRBV11-2 and TRBJ1-4, is EAGVAQSPRYKIIEKRQSVAFWCNPISGHATLYWYQQILGQGPKLLIQFQNNGVVDDSQLPKDRFSAERLKGVDSTLKIQPAKLEDSAVYLCASSLDLGIRLFFGSGTQLSVL.

The rearrangement links TRBV13 to TRBJ2-1, with D perhaps TRBD2 (5 bases). CDR1 PRHDT and CDR2 FYEKMQ come from the germline V gene (reference sequence). V lost 11 bases and J lost 7, with 24 bases in between. CDR3 size: 15 residues. CDR3 nucleotides: TGTGCCTCAAAATGGCTTACTAGTAGTCTAAATGAGCAGTTCTTC. Its protein product is CASKWLTSSLNEQFF. Full variable domain (remainder filled in from reference TRBV13 and TRBJ2-1): AAGVIQSPRHLIKEKRETATLKCYPIPRHDTVYWYQQGPGQDPQFLISFYEKMQSDKGSIPDRFSAQQFSDYHSELNMSSLELGDSALYFCASKWLTSSLNEQFFGPGTRLTVL.

The chain links TRBV14 to TRBJ1-2; maybe TRBD1 (5 bases). The CDR3 runs 14 residues. Germline V gene lookup returns CDR1 SGHDN and CDR2 FVKESK. V was pared by 1 base and J by 2 bases, with 8 bases between. CDR3 coding DNA: TGTGCCAGCAGCCAAGGACAGTTCAACTATGGCTACACCTTC. Amino acids: CASSQGQFNYGYTF.

The V gene is TRBV6-1, the J gene TRBJ2-5; 7 bases line up with TRBD2. Germline loops: CDR1 MNHNS, CDR2 SASEGT. This CDR3 contains 14 residues. Trimming at V came to 6 bases and at J to 5 bases, leaving 9 bases not matched to a gene. CDR3 sequence: CASSPGGWGETQYF. The CDR3 DNA reads as TGTGCCAGCAGCCCCGGGGGGTGGGGTGAGACCCAGTACTTC.

The V call is TRBV4-1, the J call TRBJ2-1; 9 nucleotides line up with TRBD2. Germline CDR1 is MGHRA and CDR2 is YSYEKL. The CDR3 is 15 residues long. V shed 0 bases, J shed 10 bases, and the junction held 7 bases outside the gene matches. CDR3 amino acids: CASSQEWAGGLEQFF. DNA of the CDR3: TGCGCCAGCAGCCAAGAATGGGCGGGGGGGCTCGAGCAGTTCTTC.

The J gene is TRBJ2-1, the V gene TRBV5-1; possible D gene TRBD2, 5 bases. CDR3 size: 11 residues. Looked up from germline, CDR1 is SGHRS and CDR2 is YFSETQ. The ends were cut back, 5 bases at V and 15 bases at J, with 15 bases in the middle. The CDR3 bases are TGCGCCAGCAGTAGCGAGGATTTACGGTTCTTC. This encodes CASSSEDLRFF.

This chain links TRBV5-1 with TRBJ2-1; maybe TRBD1 (5 bases). This CDR3 is built from 14 residues. Germline V CDR1 and CDR2: SGHRS, YFSETQ. V was pared by 0 bases and J by 7 bases, with 11 bases between. The CDR3, as DNA: TGCGCCAGCAGCTTGGAGGGCAGGGATAATGAGCAGTTCTTC. Translation: CASSLEGRDNEQFF.

The CDR3 nucleotides read TGTGCCAGCAGTTCCACTGACTACGAGCAGTACTTC. Translating gives CASSSTDYEQYF. The chain recombines TRBV28 with TRBJ2-5; D remains ambiguous. The end of the DNA is better explained by TRBJ2-7, so the J call may be wrong. The CDR3 loop spans 12 amino acids. The germline CDR1 and CDR2 sequences are MDHEN and SYDVKM.

The rearrangement uses TRBV19 and TRBJ2-7, with 9 positions matching TRBD2. The CDR3 spans 15 residues. Germline V CDR1 and CDR2: LNHDA, SQIVND (reference sequence). Trimming took 3 bases from V and 0 from J; bases not matched to a gene: 3. The DNA for the CDR3 is TGTGCCAGTAGTATGATAGCGGGGGACTCCTACGAGCAGTACTTC. This gives the protein CASSMIAGDSYEQYF.